What follows is one TCR beta chain and its context. Generated by immunoSEQ multiplex PCR, the TCRdb table keeps only in-frame clones and is missing some. Of about 84,000 clones in the sample, roughly 86% were seen once. This record comes from a study of cytotoxic CD8 clonotypes in ibrutinib-treated CLL. The wider study: Samples had a mean of roughly 280,000 productive templates and almost 95,000 productive rearrangements.

Trimming removed 6 bases from V and 3 bases from J, with 17 bases in between. Germline V gene lookup returns CDR1 MNHEY and CDR2 SVGAGI. This CDR3 spans 15 amino acids. The rearrangement joins TRBV6-5 to TRBJ1-1; D is perhaps TRBD1 (6 bases). The sequencing here drew on PBMCs, taken before ibrutinib treatment. This clonotype was sampled from a human donor with chronic lymphocytic leukemia. Here the CDR3 DNA reads TGTGCCAGCAGCCTCTGGGGGGGCGCGGACACTGAAGCTTTCTTT. It specifies CASSLWGGADTEAFF.